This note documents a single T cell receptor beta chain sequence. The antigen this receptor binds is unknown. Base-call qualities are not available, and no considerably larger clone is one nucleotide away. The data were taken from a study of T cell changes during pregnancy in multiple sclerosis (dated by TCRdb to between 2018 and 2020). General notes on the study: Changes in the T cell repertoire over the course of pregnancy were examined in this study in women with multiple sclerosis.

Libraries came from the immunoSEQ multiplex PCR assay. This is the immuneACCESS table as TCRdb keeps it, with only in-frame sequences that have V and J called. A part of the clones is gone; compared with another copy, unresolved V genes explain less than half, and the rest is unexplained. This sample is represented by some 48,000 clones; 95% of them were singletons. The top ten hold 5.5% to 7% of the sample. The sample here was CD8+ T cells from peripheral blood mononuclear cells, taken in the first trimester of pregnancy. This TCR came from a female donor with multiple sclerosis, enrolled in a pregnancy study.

The CDR3 loop reads CATSRATGHDEKLFF. Read as DNA, the sequence is TGTGCCACCAGCAGAGCGACAGGGCATGATGAAAAACTGTTTTTT. The V and J genes are TRBV15 and TRBJ1-4; 7 junctional bases match TRBD1. The CDR3 goes from the cysteine to the phenylalanine over 15 residues. Here the CDR3 DNA is all that survives: 45 bases in frame from base 1. Compared with germline, V lacks 1 base and J lacks 6 bases; bases without a gene match: 5. CDR1 is given as LNHNV and CDR2 as YYDKDF, both from the germline V gene (reference sequence).